This TCR beta chain was observed in a study of long-term antiretroviral therapy in people with HIV. Study results and limitations: Diversity increased after ART yet remained lower than in transplant donor controls. Clones with expansion before ART led the repertoire at all time points.

Every one of the participants with HIV received treatment in the United States. Cryopreserved PBMC, at roughly 1-10 million per sample, were present before DNA extraction. In the case of this clone: Antigen specificity is unknown.

This CDR3 is built from 15 residues. Per the germline V gene, CDR1 is GTSNPN and CDR2 is SVGIG (reference sequence). Unmatched junction bases numbered 11, after V lost 2 bases and J lost 4 bases. The immunoSEQ assay was v3.0, run at survey level. Generated by immunoSEQ multiplex PCR, the TCRdb table keeps only in-frame clones and is missing some. In the table there are roughly 24,000 clones, over 80% of which are singletons. The rearrangement uses TRBV30 and TRBJ2-7, with TRBD1 identical over 7 bases. The receptor comes from a man between 40 and 49 years old with HIV. The input for sequencing was unsorted PBMCs, taken 1.6 years after starting antiretroviral therapy. The CDR3 reads CAWSPGDSLFYEQYF. Here the CDR3 DNA reads TGTGCCTGGAGTCCCGGGGACAGCCTATTTTACGAGCAGTACTTC. Supplemented by reference TRBV30 and TRBJ2-7, the full variable domain reads SQTIHQWPATLVQPVGSPLSLECTVEGTSNPNLYWYRQAAGRGLQLLFYSVGIGQISSEVPQNLSASRPQDRQFILSSKKLLLSDSGFYLCAWSPGDSLFYEQYFGPGTRLTVT.